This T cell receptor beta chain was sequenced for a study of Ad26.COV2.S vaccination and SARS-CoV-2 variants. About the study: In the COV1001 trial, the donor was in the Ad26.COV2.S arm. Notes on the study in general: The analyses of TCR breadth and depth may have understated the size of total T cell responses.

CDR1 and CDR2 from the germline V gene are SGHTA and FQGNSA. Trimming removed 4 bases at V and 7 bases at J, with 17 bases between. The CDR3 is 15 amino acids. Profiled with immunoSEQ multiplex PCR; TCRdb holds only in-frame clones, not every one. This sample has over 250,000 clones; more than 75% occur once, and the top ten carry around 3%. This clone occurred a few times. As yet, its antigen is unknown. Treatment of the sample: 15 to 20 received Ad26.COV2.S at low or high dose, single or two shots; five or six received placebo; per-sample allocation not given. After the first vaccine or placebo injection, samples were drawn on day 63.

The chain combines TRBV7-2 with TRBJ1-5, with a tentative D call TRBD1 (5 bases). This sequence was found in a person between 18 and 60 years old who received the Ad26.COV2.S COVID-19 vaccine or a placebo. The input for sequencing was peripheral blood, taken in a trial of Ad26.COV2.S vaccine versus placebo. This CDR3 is CASSSLGGAGQPQHF. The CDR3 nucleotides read TGTGCCAGCAGCTCACTAGGAGGGGCAGGACAGCCCCAGCATTTT.